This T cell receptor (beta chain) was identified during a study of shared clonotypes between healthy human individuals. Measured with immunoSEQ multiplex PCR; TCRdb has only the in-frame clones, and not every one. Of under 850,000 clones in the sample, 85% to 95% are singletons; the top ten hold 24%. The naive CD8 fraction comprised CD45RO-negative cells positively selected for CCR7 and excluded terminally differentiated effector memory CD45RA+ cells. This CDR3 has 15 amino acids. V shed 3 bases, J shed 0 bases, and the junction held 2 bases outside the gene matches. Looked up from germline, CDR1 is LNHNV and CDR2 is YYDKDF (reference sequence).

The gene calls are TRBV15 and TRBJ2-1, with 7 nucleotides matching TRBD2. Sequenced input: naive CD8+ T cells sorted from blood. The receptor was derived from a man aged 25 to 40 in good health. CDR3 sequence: CATSSRGSSYNEQFF. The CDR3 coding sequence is TGTGCCACCAGCAGCCGCGGGAGCTCCTACAATGAGCAGTTCTTC.